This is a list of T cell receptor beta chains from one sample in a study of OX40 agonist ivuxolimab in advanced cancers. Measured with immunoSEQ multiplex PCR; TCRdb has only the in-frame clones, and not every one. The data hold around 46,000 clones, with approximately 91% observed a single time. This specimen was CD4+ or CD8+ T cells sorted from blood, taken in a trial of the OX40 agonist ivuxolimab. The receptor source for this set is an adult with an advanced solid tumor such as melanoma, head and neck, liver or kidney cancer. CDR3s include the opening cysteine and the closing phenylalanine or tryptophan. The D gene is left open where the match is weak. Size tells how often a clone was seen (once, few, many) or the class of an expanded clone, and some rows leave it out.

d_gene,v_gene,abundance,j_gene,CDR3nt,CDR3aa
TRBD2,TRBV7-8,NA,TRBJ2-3,TGTGCCAGCAGCTTTAGCGCAGGGCTAGCGGGGGCCGCGGATACGCAGTATTTT,CASSFSAGLAGAADTQYF
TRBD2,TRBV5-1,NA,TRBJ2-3,TGCGCCAGCAGATACCTTAGCGGGGGGCCCACAGATACGCAGTATTTT,CASRYLSGGPTDTQYF
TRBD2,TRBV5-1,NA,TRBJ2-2,TGCGCCAGCAGCTTGGGAGCGGGAGAGGGCACCGGGGAGCTGTTTTTT,CASSLGAGEGTGELFF
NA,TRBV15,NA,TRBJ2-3,TGTGCCACCAGCAGCGGGACATTCAAAGTAAATACGCAGTATTTT,CATSSGTFKVNTQYF
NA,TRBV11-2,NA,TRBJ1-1,TGTGCCAGCAGCCTGAGCCTGGGGGTGAACACTGAAGCTTTCTTT,CASSLSLGVNTEAFF
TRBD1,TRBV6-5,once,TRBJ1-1,TGTGCCAGCAGTACCTGGACAGGGGGCAACACTGAAGCTTTCTTT,CASSTWTGGNTEAFF
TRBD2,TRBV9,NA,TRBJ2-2,TGTGCCAGCAGCGTAGGCGGGAGGACCGGGGAGCTGTTTTTT,CASSVGGRTGELFF
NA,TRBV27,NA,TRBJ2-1,TGTGCCAGCGGAAGGGAATCCTCCTACAATGAGCAGTTCTTC,CASGRESSYNEQFF
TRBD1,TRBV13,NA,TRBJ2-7,TGTGCCAGCAGCTCCGATCAGGGGGCGGTCGGCGAGCAGTACTTC,CASSSDQGAVGEQYF
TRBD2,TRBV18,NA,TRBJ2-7,TGTGCCAGCTCGCCGACTAGCGGGGAATACGAGCAGTACTTC,CASSPTSGEYEQYF
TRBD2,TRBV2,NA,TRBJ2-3,TGTGCCAGCAGGGGGACTAGCGGACGCGGCACAGATACGCAGTATTTT,CASRGTSGRGTDTQYF
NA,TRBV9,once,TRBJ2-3,TGTGCCAGCAGCGTCACCGCGGACGTACCCCCAGATACGCAGTATTTT,CASSVTADVPPDTQYF
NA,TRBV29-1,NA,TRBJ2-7,TGCAGCGTTGAAATCAAGGGGTCTGGCTACGAGCAGTACTTC,CSVEIKGSGYEQYF
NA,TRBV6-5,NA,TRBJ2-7,TGTGCCAGCAGTTACTCCAGGTTGAAAGAGCAGTACTTC,CASSYSRLKEQYF
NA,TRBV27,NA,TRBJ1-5,TGTGCCAGCCTTCGCGAGGGGGGGAGCAATCAGCCCCAGCATTTT,CASLREGGSNQPQHF
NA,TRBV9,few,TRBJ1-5,TGTGCCAGCAGCGTAGATGGAAATCGCAATCAGCCCCAGCATTTT,CASSVDGNRNQPQHF
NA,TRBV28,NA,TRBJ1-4,TGTGCCAGCAGTCCCGAGTCCCCAGCTTCTAATGAAAAACTGTTTTTT,CASSPESPASNEKLFF
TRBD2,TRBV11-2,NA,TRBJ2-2,TGTGCCAGCGGCTCAGCGGGAGGCACCGGGGAGCTGTTTTTT,CASGSAGGTGELFF
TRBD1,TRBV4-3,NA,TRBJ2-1,TGCGCCAGCAAACAGGGGGCCACCTACAATGAGCAGTTCTTC,CASKQGATYNEQFF
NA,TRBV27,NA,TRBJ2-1,TGTGCCAGCAGTACTTACAGGGAGACCTATGAGCAGTTCTTC,CASSTYRETYEQFF
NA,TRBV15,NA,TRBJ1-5,TGTGCCACCAGCAGAGGGGGTCAGGGCTTGAATCAGCCCCAGCATTTT,CATSRGGQGLNQPQHF
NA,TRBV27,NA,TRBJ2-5,TGTGCCAGCAGTGTACAGCGGGCGAACCAAGAGACCCAGTACTTC,CASSVQRANQETQYF
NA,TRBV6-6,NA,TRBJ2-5,TGTGCCAGCAGTTACGACGGTGACAGGCAAGAGACCCAGTACTTC,CASSYDGDRQETQYF
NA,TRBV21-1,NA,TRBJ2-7,TGTGCCAGCAGCGGTCCGGGACAGGCCTACGAGCAGTACTTC,CASSGPGQAYEQYF
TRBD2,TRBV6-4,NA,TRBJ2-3,TGTGCCAGCAGTCGCACTAGCGGGGGTCTAGATACGCAGTATTTT,CASSRTSGGLDTQYF
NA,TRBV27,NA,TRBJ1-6,TGTGCCAGCAGTTTAAAGGGGACTTTGAGCTCCTATAATTCACCCCTCCACTTT,CASSLKGTLSSYNSPLHF
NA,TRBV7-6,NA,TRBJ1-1,TGTGCCAGCAGCTTAGTAGCCCCGGGACCCGGCTCGAACACTGAAGCTTTCTTT,CASSLVAPGPGSNTEAFF
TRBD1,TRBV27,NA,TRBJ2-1,TGTGCCACCATACGACAGGGGGCCAGCTCCTACAATGAGCAGTTCTTC,CATIRQGASSYNEQFF
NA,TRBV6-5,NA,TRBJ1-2,TGTGCCAGCAGTTACTCGACAGCCTATGGCTACACCTTC,CASSYSTAYGYTF
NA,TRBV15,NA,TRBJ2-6,TGTGCCACCAGCAGAGACACTCTGGGGGCAGGCGACTCTGGGGCCAACGTCCTGACTTTC,CATSRDTLGAGDSGANVLTF
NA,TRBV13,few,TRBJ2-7,TGTGCCAGCAGCCATGACGGACGGAGCTACGAGCAGTACTTC,CASSHDGRSYEQYF
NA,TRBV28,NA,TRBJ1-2,TGTGCCAGCACTAACAGGGTGGGGTTCTATGGCTACACCTTC,CASTNRVGFYGYTF
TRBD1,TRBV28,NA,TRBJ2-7,TGTGCCAGCAGCCTGGGACAGGGGGCTCTAGACGAGCAGTACTTC,CASSLGQGALDEQYF
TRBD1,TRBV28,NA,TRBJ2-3,TGTGCCAGCAGCCCGGACAGGGGGCCAGATACGCAGTATTTT,CASSPDRGPDTQYF
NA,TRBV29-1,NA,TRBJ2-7,TGCAGCGTTGAATTTTCCGGGGGCCAAGGACATTGGGAGCAGTACTTC,CSVEFSGGQGHWEQYF
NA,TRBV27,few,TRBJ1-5,TGTGCCAGCAGTTTATGGGGCCAGGCCCAGCATTTT,CASSLWGQAQHF
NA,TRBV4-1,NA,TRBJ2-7,TGCGCCAGCAGCCAAGGTCAGGGTTCCTACGAGCAGTACTTC,CASSQGQGSYEQYF
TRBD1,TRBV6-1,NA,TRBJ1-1,TGTGCCAGCATCCCAGGGGGGCGAAACACTGAAGCTTTCTTT,CASIPGGRNTEAFF
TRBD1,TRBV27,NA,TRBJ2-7,TGTGCCAGCAGTTTACGGGGACAGGCGTCCTACGAGCAGTACTTC,CASSLRGQASYEQYF
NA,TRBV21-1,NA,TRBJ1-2,TGTGCCAGCAGCAACGACCGGGGGACAGGGGCTAGCTATGGCTACACCTTC,CASSNDRGTGASYGYTF
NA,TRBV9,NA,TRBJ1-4,TGTGCCAGCAGCTCCCGTGTTGGGGGATCCGCCGAAAAACTGTTTTTT,CASSSRVGGSAEKLFF
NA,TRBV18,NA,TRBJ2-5,TGTGCCAGCTCACCACTTAGTCAAGAGACCCAGTACTTC,CASSPLSQETQYF
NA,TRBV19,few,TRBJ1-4,TGTGCCAGTAGTATCACCGGGACGAAACTGTTTTTT,CASSITGTKLFF
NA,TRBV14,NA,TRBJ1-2,TGTGCCAGCAGCCAAATATTATACCATGGCTACACCTTC,CASSQILYHGYTF
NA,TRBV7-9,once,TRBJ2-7,TGTGCCAGCAGCACGGACGGAGCCTACGAGCAGTACTTC,CASSTDGAYEQYF
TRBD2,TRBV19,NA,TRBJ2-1,TGTGCCAGTAGTATCGGGACTAGCGGGGGTAATCAGCAGTTCTTC,CASSIGTSGGNQQFF
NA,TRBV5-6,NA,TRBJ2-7,TGTGCCAGCAGCTGGGGTTACGGCGCCTCCTACGAGCAGTACTTC,CASSWGYGASYEQYF
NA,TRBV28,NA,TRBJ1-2,TGTGCCAGCGGAGGGGTGTTAAGCTATGGCTACACCTTC,CASGGVLSYGYTF
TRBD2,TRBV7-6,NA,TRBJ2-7,TGTGCCAGCAGCTCCCCAGTTAGCGGGAGGGCCAACGAGCAGTACTTC,CASSSPVSGRANEQYF
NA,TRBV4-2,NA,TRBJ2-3,TGTGCCAGCAGCCAAGTGGGCTGGGGCACAGATACGCAGTATTTT,CASSQVGWGTDTQYF
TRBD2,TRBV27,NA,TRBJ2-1,TGTGCCAGCAGTCCCCTAGCGGGAGCCTACAATGAGCAGTTCTTC,CASSPLAGAYNEQFF
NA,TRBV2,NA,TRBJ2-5,TGTGCCAGCAGTGAAAGGGACGGGGAAGAGACCCAGTACTTC,CASSERDGEETQYF
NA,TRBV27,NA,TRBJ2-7,TGTGCCAGTAGTGAGGGAGTTGCGGCTTACGAGCAGTACTTC,CASSEGVAAYEQYF
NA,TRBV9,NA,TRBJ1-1,TGTGCCAGCAGCCCGGCGGGGAGCACTGAAGCTTTCTTT,CASSPAGSTEAFF
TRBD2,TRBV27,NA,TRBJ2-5,TGTGCCAGCAGTCCCGAGACTAGCGGGGGGTGGGAGACCCAGTACTTC,CASSPETSGGWETQYF
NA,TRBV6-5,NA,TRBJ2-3,TGTGCCAGCAGTTACTCTAGGGCAGATACGCAGTATTTT,CASSYSRADTQYF
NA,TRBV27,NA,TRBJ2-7,TGTGCCAGCAGTTTTGGGGACGACTACGAGCAGTACTTC,CASSFGDDYEQYF
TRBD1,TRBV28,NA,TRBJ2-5,TGTGCCAGCAGCCGGGACAGGAGACAAGAGACCCAGTACTTC,CASSRDRRQETQYF
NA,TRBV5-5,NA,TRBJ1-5,TGTGCCAGCAGCTTCGAGCGACATCAGCCCCAGCATTTT,CASSFERHQPQHF
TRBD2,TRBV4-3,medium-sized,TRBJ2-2,TGCGCCAGCAGCCAAAAACTAGCGGGGGGGTACACCGGGGAGCTGTTTTTT,CASSQKLAGGYTGELFF